This T cell receptor beta chain came from a study of cytomegalovirus exposure and HLA in healthy donors. Germline V gene data show CDR1 as MNHEY and CDR2 as SMNVEV (reference sequence). V shed 1 base and J shed 8 bases, with 9 bases lying between them. CDR3 size: 12 residues. This clone was detected a few times. Antigen: not known. It was with 60 Vbeta and 13 Jbeta primers that the PCR ran. Libraries were prepared by immunoSEQ multiplex PCR; TCRdb keeps only in-frame clonotypes and omits some of them. The sample includes hundreds of thousands of clones, about 87% of them seen just once. The study, taken as a whole, reports: TCR beta V- and J-gene trimming was later associated with a missense DCLRE1C variant.

The receptor's source is a woman under 30 in good health and CMV-seronegative. The sample consisted of PBMCs. The chain carries TRBV27 and TRBJ2-7; the D gene is possibly TRBD1 (5 bases). This CDR3 reads CASSLLTGQQYF. The CDR3 nucleotides read TGTGCCAGCAGTTTATTAACAGGCCAGCAGTACTTC.